The clone carrying this T cell receptor beta chain appeared once. The antigen is undetermined. The CDR3 has 15 residues. The germline V gene encodes CDR1 KGHSH and CDR2 LQKENI. V was shortened by 1 base and J by 5 bases, with 11 bases between the two germline ends. The sample is drawn from a study of OX40 agonist ivuxolimab in advanced cancers. About the study: At 0.01 to 10 mg/kg, ivuxolimab was administered intravenously to patients every 2 weeks. Patients assigned to dose escalation were diagnosed with hepatocellular carcinoma, melanoma, renal cell or head and neck cancer.

Study-wide results and caveats: Compared with others, partial responders at 0.1-3.0 mg/kg displayed clonal expansion among the lowest. Nonresponders, in some cases, also had low normalized T-cell clonal expansion.

Here immunoSEQ multiplex PCR was the method, and the copy in TCRdb shows in-frame clones only, minus some. This table holds tens of thousands of clones, roughly 84% found once. This chain uses TRBV18 with TRBJ1-4; no firm D call. Sequences were derived from CD4+ or CD8+ T cells sorted from blood, sampled in a trial of the OX40 agonist ivuxolimab. This TCR came from an adult with an advanced solid tumor such as melanoma, head and neck, liver or kidney cancer. CDR3 sequence (DNA): TGTGCCAGCTCACCACAACAACCTGGGAATGAAAAACTGTTTTTT. This encodes CASSPQQPGNEKLFF.